Presented here are 17 T cell receptor beta chains from one specimen sequenced in a study of read filtering for tumor transcriptome and immune sequencing. The library was built from approximately 400 ng RNA with molecular barcoded adaptors for alpha/delta and beta/gamma chains. One entry per CDR3 protein results from TCRdb running MiXCR on the reads. The sample includes some 40,000 distinct CDR3 sequences, approximately 10% of them seen just once. Sequencing was performed on a population of CD138-negative cells sorted from bone marrow. The receptors come from a donor aged 40 or over with multiple myeloma.

Comments on this clonotype: At one of its ends the junction is not consistent with the germline gene, which may arise from a read error. This chain uses TRBV7-6 with TRBJ2-3; D ambiguous. This CDR3 comprises 13 residues. CDR1 is SGHVS, CDR2 FNYEAQ, per germline. CDR3 protein: CASSLGHTDTQCF. The CDR3 DNA is TGTGCCAGCAGCTTAGGGCACACAGATACGCAGTGTTTT.

This chain joins TRBV4-1 and TRBJ2-5, with D perhaps matching TRBD1 (6 bases). The CDR3 is made up of 14 amino acids. V was trimmed by 3 bases and J by 5 bases, leaving 13 bases between them. Germline-derived CDR1 and CDR2 are MGHRA and YSYEKL. The CDR3 sequence: CASSHIQGRETQYF. In DNA form, the CDR3 reads TGCGCCAGCAGCCATATACAGGGACGGGAGACCCAGTACTTC.

In this sample, this clonotype turned up many times. As DNA, the CDR3 is TGTGCCAGCAGTTTAGAGGGAGATAAAGCTTTCTTT. This gives the protein CASSLEGDKAFF. The V call is TRBV28, the J call TRBJ1-1; D uncertain. Looked up from germline, CDR1 is MDHEN and CDR2 is SYDVKM. CDR3 length equals 12 residues. The germline V and J ends were trimmed by 2 bases and 9 bases, with 10 bases remaining between them.

There are many counts of this clonotype. This chain links TRBV28 with TRBJ1-5; D might be TRBD1 (6 bases). V was trimmed by 4 bases and J by 7 bases, leaving 17 bases between them. The germline V gene has CDR1 MDHEN and CDR2 SYDVKM. CDR3 length: 15 amino acids. CDR3 DNA: TGTGCCAGCAGTTCCTTGGGGGGGGCGGAACAGCCCCAGCATTTT. Residues: CASSSLGGAEQPQHF.

Turning to this clonotype: Given a much more abundant clone one base away, this may be a read error. The chain has TRBV4-2 and TRBJ2-5, with D possibly matching TRBD2 (6 bases). V was shortened by 0 bases and J by 4 bases, with 15 bases between the two germline ends. The CDR3 is 16 amino acids. CDR1 is LGHNA and CDR2 is YNFKEQ in the germline V gene. In nucleotides, the CDR3 is TGTGCCAGCAGCCAAGACGGGGCGGGGACCCGAGAGACCCAGTACTTC. The encoded protein is CASSQDGAGTRETQYF.

This clonotype showed up many times. The CDR3 loop is CASSFSETQYF. The CDR3 DNA follows: TGTGCCAGCAGTTTCTCGGAGACCCAGTACTTC. The chain couples TRBV12-3 or TRBV12-4 to TRBJ2-5; D unresolved. The CDR3 has 11 amino acids. Trimming left V 3 bases short and J 5 bases short, with 4 bases between.

This clonotype was counted at least ten times. The chain employs TRBV20-1 and TRBJ2-5; tentatively, D is TRBD2 (6 bases). CDR1 and CDR2 from the germline V gene are DFQATT and SNEGSKA (reference sequence). The CDR3 length is 12 residues. Trimming took off 6 bases at V and 4 bases at J, with 12 bases between the two ends. CDR3 in DNA: TGCAGTGCCCCGGGAGAGACAGAGACCCAGTACTTC. Its translation: CSAPGETETQYF.

This clonotype was detected ten times or more. The V gene is TRBV5-1, the J gene TRBJ1-1; D call uncertain. The CDR3 has 13 residues. Germline loops: CDR1 SGHRS, CDR2 YFSETQ. Trimming stripped 0 bases from V and 7 bases from J, with 10 bases between. DNA for the CDR3: TGCGCCAGCAGCTTGGGGGAAAGAGGTGAAGCTTTCTTT. Translation: CASSLGERGEAFF.

This clonotype was recorded many times. The rearrangement links TRBV6-6 to TRBJ1-4; possible D gene TRBD1, 5 bases. CDR1 and CDR2 from the germline V gene are MNHNY and SVGAGI (reference sequence). The CDR3 extends over 15 amino acids. Trimming took 4 bases from V and 6 from J, leaving 15 bases between them. The CDR3 DNA reads TGTGCCAGCAGTTCCCCCGAGCCGGGGGATGAAAAACTGTTTTTT. Protein sequence: CASSSPEPGDEKLFF.

This clonotype has just a few counts. This chain uses TRBV2 with TRBJ2-2; 7 nucleotides align to TRBD1. CDR3 size: 15 residues. Germline V gives CDR1 SNHLY, CDR2 FYNNEI. The ends lost 7 bases at V and 4 bases at J; junction bases unmatched: 9. The CDR3, as DNA: TGTGCCAGCACTTCTAGACAGGGAATCACCGGGGAGCTGTTTTTT. As protein: CASTSRQGITGELFF.

The table lists this clonotype with many counts. V usage is TRBV5-4 and J usage is TRBJ2-1, with TRBD2 identical over 10 bases. The CDR3 spans 15 residues. Trimming cost V 4 bases and J 7 bases; bases outside gene matches: 8. Germline CDR1 reads SGHNT; CDR2 reads YYREEE (reference sequence). This CDR3 is CASSNRLAGGNEQFF. As DNA, the CDR3 is TGTGCCAGCAGCAACCGACTAGCGGGCGGTAATGAGCAGTTCTTC.

This clonotype was observed a few times. CDR3 residues: CASSSRPPQETQYF. The CDR3 DNA sequence: TGCGCCAGCAGTTCACGACCACCACAAGAGACCCAGTACTTC. V usage is TRBV5-1 and J usage is TRBJ2-5; no clear D. V lost 5 bases and J 2 bases, leaving 13 bases between the germline ends. Germline-derived CDR1 and CDR2 are SGHRS and YFSETQ. The CDR3 has 14 amino acids.

This clonotype is categorized as medium-sized. The V call is TRBV19, the J call TRBJ2-7; TRBD1 matches 9 bases. Trimming removed 3 bases from V and 3 bases from J; junction bases left unmatched: 3. The germline V gene has CDR1 LNHDA and CDR2 SQIVND (reference sequence). CDR3 length: 14 residues. The DNA of the CDR3 is TGTGCCAGTAGTATGACAGGGGGGATCTACGAGCAGTACTTC. Translation: CASSMTGGIYEQYF.

The sample holds a few counts of this clonotype. Being one base from a much bigger clone, this may be a read error. The CDR3, as DNA: TGTGCCAGCGGAAACGGAGGGCGGGACACTGAAGCTTTCTTT. This encodes CASGNGGRDTEAFF. The rearrangement joins TRBV6-5 to TRBJ1-1; no firm D call. The germline V gene has CDR1 MNHEY and CDR2 SVGAGI. The CDR3 sequence is 14 residues long. The germline V and J ends were trimmed by 8 bases and 3 bases, with 16 bases remaining between them.

Many counts were recorded for this clonotype. This chain connects TRBV7-8 to TRBJ2-3, with 8 positions matching TRBD2. The CDR3 runs to 16 residues. Germline trimming cut 3 bases from V and 2 bases from J; bases unmatched to any gene: 7. From germline, CDR1 is SGHVS and CDR2 FQNEAQ. CDR3 sequence: CASSFGAGGLTDTQYF. DNA for the CDR3: TGTGCCAGCAGCTTCGGGGCGGGGGGCCTCACAGATACGCAGTATTTT.

The table lists this clonotype with a few counts. The CDR3 does not close with the conserved phenylalanine or tryptophan, likely indicating a read error. CDR3 in DNA: TGTGCCTGGAGTGCCTTAGCGGGGGGAACAGATACGCAGTATCTT. The encoded protein is CAWSALAGGTDTQYL. V and J are TRBV30 and TRBJ2-3; 10 bases are a match to TRBD2. The V segment lost 1 base and the J segment 3 bases; nucleotides outside the gene matches: 4. The CDR3 runs to 15 residues. Germline V lookup: CDR1 GTSNPN, CDR2 SVGIG (reference sequence).

This clonotype was detected ten times or more. This chain connects TRBV10-3 to TRBJ2-2; TRBD1 matches at 10 bases. From germline, CDR1 is ENHRY and CDR2 SYGVKD. Trimming at V came to 8 bases and at J to 5 bases, leaving 2 bases not matched to a gene. The CDR3 is made up of 13 amino acids. CDR3 sequence (DNA): TGTGCCATCCTGGGACAGGGGACCGGGGAGCTGTTTTTT. Translating gives CAILGQGTGELFF.